A single sample is the source of the 10 T cell receptor beta chains below, sequenced in a study of neurological immune-mediated disorders. TCRdb reanalysed the 5' RACE reads using MiXCR and keeps one entry per CDR3 protein. The data show some 65,000 distinct CDR3 sequences, with around 5.5% seen just once and approximately 2.8% held by the top ten. The specimen was PBMCs. The receptors derive from a woman in her 30s with multiple sclerosis.

This clonotype was detected ten times or more. The gene calls are TRBV12-3 or TRBV12-4 and TRBJ2-3; 12 positions match TRBD2. This CDR3 is 17 amino acids long. Trimming removed 6 bases from V and 2 bases from J; junction bases left unmatched: 9. The CDR3 loop is CASRTVTSGRDTDTQYF. CDR3 DNA sequence: TGTGCCAGCAGGACGGTGACTAGCGGGAGAGACACAGATACGCAGTATTTT.

This clonotype was seen ten or more times. The junction departs from the called germline gene at one end, perhaps through a read error. V usage is TRBV4-1 and J usage is TRBJ1-6; 8 bases fit TRBD1. This CDR3 is built from 16 residues. The V gene's germline CDR1 is MGHRA and CDR2 YSYEKL. The CDR3 region has the DNA TGCGCCAGCAGCCACCCCGACAGGGGCTATAGTTCACCCCTCCACTTT. This codes for CASSHPDRGYSSPLHF.

This clonotype was found a few times. The chain links TRBV20-1 to TRBJ2-1; no reliable D call. CDR1 DFQATT and CDR2 SNEGSKA come from the germline V gene (reference sequence). This CDR3 has 12 amino acids. Deletions cut 3 bases from V and 6 bases from J, with 9 bases between. The CDR3 is CSARWKLNEQFF. Written as DNA, the CDR3 is TGCAGTGCTAGGTGGAAACTCAATGAGCAGTTCTTC.

The chain joins TRBV20-1 to TRBJ2-2, with a tentative D call TRBD2 (6 bases). This CDR3 spans 13 amino acids. The germline V gene encodes CDR1 DFQATT and CDR2 SNEGSKA (reference sequence). The V and J ends lost 2 bases and 7 bases respectively, with 11 bases between them. The CDR3, as DNA: TGCAGTGCTAGACGGGGGACGGGCGGGGAGCTGTTTTTT. This encodes CSARRGTGGELFF.

Note on this clonotype: Sequence at one end of the junction differs from germline and may be a read error. The V and J genes are TRBV20-1 and TRBJ1-5, with D perhaps matching TRBD1 (5 bases). This CDR3 has 14 residues. The germline gives CDR1 DFQATT, CDR2 SNEGSKA (reference sequence). CDR3 DNA: TGCAGTGCTAGAGATTTCGCAGACCGACAGCCCCAGAATTTT. Translation gives CSARDFADRQPQNF.

Ten or more counts support this clonotype. The chain employs TRBV3-1 and TRBJ2-3, with no clear D. The germline V gene encodes CDR1 LGHDT and CDR2 YNNKEL (reference sequence). Trimming pared 0 bases from V and 7 bases from J, leaving 2 bases between. The CDR3 runs 11 residues. The CDR3 loop is CASSQEYTQYF. Here the CDR3 DNA reads TGTGCCAGCAGCCAAGAATATACGCAGTATTTT.

This clonotype was observed a few times. This rearrangement joins TRBV5-1 to TRBJ2-3, with 9 positions matching TRBD2. The germline V gene encodes CDR1 SGHRS and CDR2 YFSETQ. The length of the CDR3 is 15 residues. Trimming took 0 bases from V and 4 from J; bases not matched to a gene: 3. CDR3 coding DNA: TGCGCCAGCAGCTTGGACGGCGGGGGGGCAGATACGCAGTATTTT. Translation gives CASSLDGGGADTQYF.

Many counts were recorded for this clonotype. This rearrangement joins TRBV5-1 to TRBJ1-1; D is ambiguous. CDR3 length equals 12 residues. The V end lost 3 bases, the J end lost 7 bases, and 10 bases lay between the germline ends. Germline V gives CDR1 SGHRS, CDR2 YFSETQ. The CDR3 loop is CASSSALNEAFF. The DNA for the CDR3 is TGCGCCAGCAGCTCCGCTCTGAATGAAGCTTTCTTT.

At least ten counts were recorded for this clonotype. J is TRBJ2-5 and V is TRBV7-9; a possible D gene is TRBD1 (5 bases). The CDR3 has 14 amino acids. The ends were cut back, 3 bases at V and 4 bases at J, with 12 bases in the middle. Germline V lookup: CDR1 SEHNR, CDR2 FQNEAQ (reference sequence). For the CDR3, the DNA is TGTGCCAGCAGCTTGCAGGGTGTAACAGAGACCCAGTACTTC. Its protein is CASSLQGVTETQYF.

Many counts were recorded for this clonotype. Written as DNA, the CDR3 is TGCAGTGCTAGGTTGGGGTGGGAGACCCAGTACTTC. This translates into CSARLGWETQYF. V and J are TRBV20-1 and TRBJ2-5; D gene uncertain. CDR3 length equals 12 residues. Looked up from germline, CDR1 is DFQATT and CDR2 is SNEGSKA (reference sequence). The ends were cut back, 3 bases at V and 5 bases at J, with 10 bases in the middle.